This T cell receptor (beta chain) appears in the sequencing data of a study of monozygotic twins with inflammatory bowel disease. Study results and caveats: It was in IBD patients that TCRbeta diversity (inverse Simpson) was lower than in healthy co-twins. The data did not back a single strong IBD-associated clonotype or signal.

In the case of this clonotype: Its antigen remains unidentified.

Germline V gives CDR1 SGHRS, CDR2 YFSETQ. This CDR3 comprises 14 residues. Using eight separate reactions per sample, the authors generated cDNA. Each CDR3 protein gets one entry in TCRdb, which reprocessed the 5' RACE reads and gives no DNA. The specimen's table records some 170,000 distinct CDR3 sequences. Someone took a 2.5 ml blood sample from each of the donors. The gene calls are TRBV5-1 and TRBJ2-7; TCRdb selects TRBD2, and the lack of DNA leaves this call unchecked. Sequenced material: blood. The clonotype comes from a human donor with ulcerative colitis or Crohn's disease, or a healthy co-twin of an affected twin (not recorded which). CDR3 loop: CASSTGLASYEQYF.